This TCR beta chain was documented in a study of blood T cell repertoires in COVID-19. Turning to the study itself: COVID-19 samples, acute and convalescent, were from the United States, Italy and Spain. T cells, B-cell-depleted T cells, or PBMCs supplied cDNA or gDNA.

Trimming took 3 bases from V and 2 from J; bases not matched to a gene: 5. The CDR3 runs to 15 residues. Germline CDR1 and CDR2: MNHNS and SASEGT. As originally analysed: For nucleated cells, counts were estimated from reference gene primer amplification. Using immunoSEQ multiplex PCR, the repertoire was profiled, and TCRdb retains in-frame clones only, with some absent. V, J and clone size are taken as reported in that table, and D and trimming were inferred from the DNA itself. The repertoire consists of about 380,000 clones, with approximately 77% occurring once and the leading ten covering 1.1%. This chain joins TRBV6-1 and TRBJ1-2; 8 positions match TRBD1. The source material was peripheral blood. The receptor was isolated from a human donor with acute or convalescent COVID-19. The donor label of this sample is uncertain. DNA for the CDR3: TGTGCCAGCAGTGAGTCCGGGACAGGCAACTATGGCTACACCTTC. Protein product: CASSESGTGNYGYTF.